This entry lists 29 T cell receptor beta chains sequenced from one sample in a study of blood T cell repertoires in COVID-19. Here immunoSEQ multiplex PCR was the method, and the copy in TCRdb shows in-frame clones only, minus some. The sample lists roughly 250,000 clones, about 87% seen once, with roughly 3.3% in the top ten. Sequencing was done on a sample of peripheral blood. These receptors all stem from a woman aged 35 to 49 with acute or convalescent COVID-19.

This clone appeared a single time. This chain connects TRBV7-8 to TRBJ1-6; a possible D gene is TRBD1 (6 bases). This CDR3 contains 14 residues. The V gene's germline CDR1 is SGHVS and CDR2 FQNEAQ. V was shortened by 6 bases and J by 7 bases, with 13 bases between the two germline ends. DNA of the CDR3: TGTGCCAGCAGTATAGACAGGAGCAATTCACCCCTCCACTTT. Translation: CASSIDRSNSPLHF.

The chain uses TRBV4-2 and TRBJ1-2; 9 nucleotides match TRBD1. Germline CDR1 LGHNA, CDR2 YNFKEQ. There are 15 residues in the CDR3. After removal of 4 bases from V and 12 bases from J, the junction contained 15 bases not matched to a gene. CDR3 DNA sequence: TGTGCCAGCAGCCGGAATACAGGGGGCGCGGGAAAGGACACCTTC. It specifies CASSRNTGGAGKDTF.

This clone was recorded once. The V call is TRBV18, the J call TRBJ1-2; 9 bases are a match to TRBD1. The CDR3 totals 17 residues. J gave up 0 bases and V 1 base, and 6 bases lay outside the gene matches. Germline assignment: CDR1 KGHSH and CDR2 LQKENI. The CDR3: CASSPLLGQGTNYGYTF. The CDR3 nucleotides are TGTGCCAGCTCACCACTTTTGGGACAGGGCACTAACTATGGCTACACCTTC. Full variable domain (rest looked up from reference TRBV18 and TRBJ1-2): NAGVMQNPRHLVRRRGQEARLRCSPMKGHSHVYWYRQLPEEGLKFMVYLQKENIIDESGMPKERFSAEFPKEGPSILRIQQVVRGDSAAYFCASSPLLGQGTNYGYTFGSGTRLTVV.

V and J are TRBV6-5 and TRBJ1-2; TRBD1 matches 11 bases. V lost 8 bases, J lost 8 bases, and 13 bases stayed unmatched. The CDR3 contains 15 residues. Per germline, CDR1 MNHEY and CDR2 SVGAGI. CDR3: CASCRDRGFAGGYTF. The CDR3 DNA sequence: TGTGCCAGCTGCCGGGACAGGGGGTTTGCGGGAGGCTACACCTTC.

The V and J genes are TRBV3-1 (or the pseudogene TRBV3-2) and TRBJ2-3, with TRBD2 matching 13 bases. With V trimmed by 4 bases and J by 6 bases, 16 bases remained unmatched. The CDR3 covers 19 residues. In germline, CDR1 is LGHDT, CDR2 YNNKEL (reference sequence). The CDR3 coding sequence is TGTGCCAGCAGCCGAAAAAGCCCGGGACTAGCGGGGCTTCTGGATACGCAGTATTTT. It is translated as CASSRKSPGLAGLLDTQYF.

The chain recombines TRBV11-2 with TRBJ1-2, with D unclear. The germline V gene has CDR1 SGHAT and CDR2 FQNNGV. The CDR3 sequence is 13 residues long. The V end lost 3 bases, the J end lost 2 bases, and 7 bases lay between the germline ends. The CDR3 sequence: CASSFGGNYGYTF. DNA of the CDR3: TGTGCCAGCAGCTTTGGCGGAAACTATGGCTACACCTTC.

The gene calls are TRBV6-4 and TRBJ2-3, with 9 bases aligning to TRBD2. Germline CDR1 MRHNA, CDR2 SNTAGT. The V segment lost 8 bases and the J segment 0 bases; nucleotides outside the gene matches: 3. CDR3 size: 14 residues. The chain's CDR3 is CASGSGGSTDTQYF. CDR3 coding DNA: TGTGCCAGCGGAAGCGGGGGGAGCACAGATACGCAGTATTTT.

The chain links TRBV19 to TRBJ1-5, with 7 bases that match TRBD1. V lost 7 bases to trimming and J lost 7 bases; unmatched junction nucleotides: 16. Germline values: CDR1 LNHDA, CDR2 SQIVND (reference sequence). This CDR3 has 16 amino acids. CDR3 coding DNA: TGTGCCAGTACTGATGCCTGGGGGGCAGGGGGACAGCCCCAGCATTTT. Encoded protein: CASTDAWGAGGQPQHF.

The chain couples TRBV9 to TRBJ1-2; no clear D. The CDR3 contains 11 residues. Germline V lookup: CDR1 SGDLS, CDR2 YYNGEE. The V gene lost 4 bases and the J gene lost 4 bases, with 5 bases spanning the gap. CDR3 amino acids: CASSPSYGYTF. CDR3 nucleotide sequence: TGTGCCAGCAGCCCGAGCTATGGCTACACCTTC.

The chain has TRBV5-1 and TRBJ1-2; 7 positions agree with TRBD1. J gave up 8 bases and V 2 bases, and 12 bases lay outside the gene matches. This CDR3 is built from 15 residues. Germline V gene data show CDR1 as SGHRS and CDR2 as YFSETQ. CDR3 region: CASSFQTGKVGGYTF. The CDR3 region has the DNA TGCGCCAGCAGCTTCCAGACAGGGAAAGTCGGCGGCTACACCTTC.

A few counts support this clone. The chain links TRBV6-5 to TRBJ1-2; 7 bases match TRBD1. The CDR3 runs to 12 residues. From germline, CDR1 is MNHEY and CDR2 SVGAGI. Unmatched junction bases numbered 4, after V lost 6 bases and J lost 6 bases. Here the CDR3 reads CASRGTANGYTF. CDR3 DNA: TGTGCCAGCAGGGGGACAGCGAATGGCTACACCTTC.

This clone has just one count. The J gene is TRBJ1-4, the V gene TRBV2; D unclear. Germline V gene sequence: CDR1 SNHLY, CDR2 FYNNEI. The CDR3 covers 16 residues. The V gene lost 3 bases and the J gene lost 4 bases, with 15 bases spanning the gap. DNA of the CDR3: TGTGCCAGCAGTGAGCGCCTGCCCCGAAGTAATGAAAAACTGTTTTTT. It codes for CASSERLPRSNEKLFF.

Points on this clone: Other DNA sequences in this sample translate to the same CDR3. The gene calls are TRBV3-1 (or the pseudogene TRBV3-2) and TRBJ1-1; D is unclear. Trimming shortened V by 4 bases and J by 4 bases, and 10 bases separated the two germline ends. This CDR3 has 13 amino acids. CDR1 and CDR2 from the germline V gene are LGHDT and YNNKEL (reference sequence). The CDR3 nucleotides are TGTGCCAGCAGCCCGCTAGGAAGCACTGAAGCTTTCTTT. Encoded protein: CASSPLGSTEAFF.

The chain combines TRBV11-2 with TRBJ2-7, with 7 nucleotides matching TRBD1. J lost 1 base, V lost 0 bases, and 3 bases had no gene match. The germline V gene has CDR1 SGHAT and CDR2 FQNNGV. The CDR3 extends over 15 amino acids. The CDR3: CASSLDPGGSYEQYV. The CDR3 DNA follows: TGTGCCAGCAGCTTAGATCCAGGGGGATCCTACGAGCAGTACGTC.

The CDR3 DNA follows: TGTGCCAGCAGCTTGGAGAGGACAAGCCATACGCAGTATTTT. As protein: CASSLERTSHTQYF. The chain has TRBV7-2 and TRBJ2-3; maybe TRBD1 (5 bases). The CDR3 length is 14 residues. Germline lookup yields CDR1 SGHTA and CDR2 FQGNSA. V shed 3 bases and J shed 7 bases, with 14 bases lying between them.

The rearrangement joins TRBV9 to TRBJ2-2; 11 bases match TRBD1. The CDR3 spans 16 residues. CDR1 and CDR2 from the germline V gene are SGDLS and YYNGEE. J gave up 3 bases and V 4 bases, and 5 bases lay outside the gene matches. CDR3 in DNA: TGTGCCAGCAGCATCGGACAGGGGGCTGACACCGGGGAGCTGTTTTTT. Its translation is CASSIGQGADTGELFF. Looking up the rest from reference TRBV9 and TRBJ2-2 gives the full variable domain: DSGVTQTPKHLITATGQRVTLRCSPRSGDLSVYWYQQSLDQGLQFLIQYYNGEERAKGNILERFSAQQFPDLHSELNLSSLELGDSALYFCASSIGQGADTGELFFGEGSRLTVL.

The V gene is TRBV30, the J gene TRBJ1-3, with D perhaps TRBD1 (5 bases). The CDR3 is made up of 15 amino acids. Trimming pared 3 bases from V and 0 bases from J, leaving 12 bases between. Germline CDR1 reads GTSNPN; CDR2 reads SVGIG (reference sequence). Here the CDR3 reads CAWRVDRASGNTIYF. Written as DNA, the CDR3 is TGTGCCTGGAGGGTAGACAGAGCCTCTGGAAACACCATATATTTT.

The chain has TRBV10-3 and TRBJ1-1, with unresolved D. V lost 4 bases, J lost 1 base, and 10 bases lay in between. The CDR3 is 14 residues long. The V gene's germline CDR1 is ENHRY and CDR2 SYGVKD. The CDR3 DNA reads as TGTGCCATCAGTGCGACACGGGGGAACACTGAAGCTTTCTTT. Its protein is CAISATRGNTEAFF.

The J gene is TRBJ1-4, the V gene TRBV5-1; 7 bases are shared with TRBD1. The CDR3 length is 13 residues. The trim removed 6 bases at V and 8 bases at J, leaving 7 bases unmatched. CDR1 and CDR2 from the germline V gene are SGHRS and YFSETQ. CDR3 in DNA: TGCGCCAGCACCTTAGGACAGGAGGAAAAACTGTTTTTT. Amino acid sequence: CASTLGQEEKLFF. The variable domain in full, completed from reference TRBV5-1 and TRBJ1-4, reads KAGVTQTPRYLIKTRGQQVTLSCSPISGHRSVSWYQQTPGQGLQFLFEYFSETQRNKGNFPGRFSGRQFSNSRSEMNVSTLELGDSALYLCASTLGQEEKLFFGSGTQLSVL.

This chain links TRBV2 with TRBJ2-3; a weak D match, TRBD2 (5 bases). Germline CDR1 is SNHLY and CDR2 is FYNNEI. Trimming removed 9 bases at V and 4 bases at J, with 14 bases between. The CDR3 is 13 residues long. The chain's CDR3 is CASLAPVADTQYF. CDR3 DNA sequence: TGTGCCAGTTTAGCGCCGGTGGCAGATACGCAGTATTTT.

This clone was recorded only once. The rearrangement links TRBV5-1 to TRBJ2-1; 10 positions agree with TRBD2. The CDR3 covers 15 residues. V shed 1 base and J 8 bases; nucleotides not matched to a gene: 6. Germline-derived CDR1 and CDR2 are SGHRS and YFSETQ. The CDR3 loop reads CASSLQRGGLDEQFF. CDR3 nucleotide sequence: TGCGCCAGCAGCTTGCAGCGGGGGGGCCTCGATGAGCAGTTCTTC.

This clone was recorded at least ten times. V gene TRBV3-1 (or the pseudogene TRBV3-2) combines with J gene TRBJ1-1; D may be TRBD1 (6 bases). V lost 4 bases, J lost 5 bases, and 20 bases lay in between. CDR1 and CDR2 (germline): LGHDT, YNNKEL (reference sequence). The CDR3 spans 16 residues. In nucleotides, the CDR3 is TGTGCCAGCAGCCCCCGTTCTCTTGGGGGCTTGACTGAAGCTTTCTTT. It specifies CASSPRSLGGLTEAFF.

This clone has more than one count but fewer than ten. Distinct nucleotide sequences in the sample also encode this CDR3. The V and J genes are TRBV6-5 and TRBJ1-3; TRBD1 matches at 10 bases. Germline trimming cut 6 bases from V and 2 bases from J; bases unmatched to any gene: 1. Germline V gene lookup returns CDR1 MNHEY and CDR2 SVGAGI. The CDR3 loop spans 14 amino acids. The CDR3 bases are TGTGCCAGCAGGACAGGGGGCACTGGAAACACCATATATTTT. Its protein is CASRTGGTGNTIYF.

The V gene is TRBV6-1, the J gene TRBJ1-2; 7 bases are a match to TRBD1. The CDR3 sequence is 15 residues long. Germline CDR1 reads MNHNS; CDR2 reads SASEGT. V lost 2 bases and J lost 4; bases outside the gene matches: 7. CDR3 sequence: CASSELNRGGYGYTF. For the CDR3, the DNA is TGTGCCAGCAGTGAACTGAACAGGGGAGGCTATGGCTACACCTTC.

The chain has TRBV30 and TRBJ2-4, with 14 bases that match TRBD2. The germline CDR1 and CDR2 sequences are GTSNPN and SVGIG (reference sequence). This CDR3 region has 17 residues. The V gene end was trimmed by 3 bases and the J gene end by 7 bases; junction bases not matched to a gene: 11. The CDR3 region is CAWSETSGGAFWNIQYF. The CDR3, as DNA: TGTGCCTGGAGCGAGACTAGCGGGGGGGCATTTTGGAACATTCAGTACTTC.

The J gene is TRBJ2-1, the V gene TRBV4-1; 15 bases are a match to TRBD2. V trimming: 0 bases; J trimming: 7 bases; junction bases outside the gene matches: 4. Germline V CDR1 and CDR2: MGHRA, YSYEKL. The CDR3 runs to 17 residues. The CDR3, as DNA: TGCGCCAGCAGCCAAGAGGGGACTAGCGGGGGGAGTAATGAGCAGTTCTTC. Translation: CASSQEGTSGGSNEQFF.

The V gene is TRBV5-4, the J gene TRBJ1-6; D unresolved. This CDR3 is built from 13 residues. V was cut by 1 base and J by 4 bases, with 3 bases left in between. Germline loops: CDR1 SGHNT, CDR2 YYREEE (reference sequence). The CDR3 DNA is TGTGCCAGCAGCTTGATATATAATTCACCCCTCCACTTT. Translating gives CASSLIYNSPLHF.

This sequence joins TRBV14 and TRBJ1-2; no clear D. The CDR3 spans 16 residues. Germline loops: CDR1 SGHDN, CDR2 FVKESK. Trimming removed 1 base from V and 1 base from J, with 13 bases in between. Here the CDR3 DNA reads TGTGCCAGCAGCCAAGGATTTAACAGCTTTAACTATGGCTACACCTTC. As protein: CASSQGFNSFNYGYTF. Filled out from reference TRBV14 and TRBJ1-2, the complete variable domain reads EAGVTQFPSHSVIEKGQTVTLRCDPISGHDNLYWYRRVMGKEIKFLLHFVKESKQDESGMPNNRFLAERTGGTYSTLKVQPAELEDSGVYFCASSQGFNSFNYGYTFGSGTRLTVV.

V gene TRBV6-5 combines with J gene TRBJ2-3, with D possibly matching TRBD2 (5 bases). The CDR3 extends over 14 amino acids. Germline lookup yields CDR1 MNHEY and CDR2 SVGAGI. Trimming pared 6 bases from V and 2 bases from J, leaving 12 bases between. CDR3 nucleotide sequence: TGTGCCAGCAGGCCACTAGAACCCACAGATACGCAGTATTTT. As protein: CASRPLEPTDTQYF.